This T cell receptor (beta chain) emerged from a study of patients and donors after allogeneic stem cell transplantation. Using its own MiXCR run on the RT-PCR reads, TCRdb lists one record per CDR3 protein. This table holds about 200,000 distinct CDR3 sequences, around two fifths found once. V dropped 2 bases and J dropped 8 bases, with 14 bases sitting between them. CDR3 size: 14 residues. The chain uses TRBV12-3 or TRBV12-4 and TRBJ2-3; D perhaps matches TRBD1 (7 bases). This sequence originates from a human donor who was either an allogeneic HSCT recipient or a stem cell or donor lymphocyte infusion donor (not recorded which). It is not recorded whose cells these are; they may come from a transplant donor. Sequenced material: blood, either unsorted or a sorted T cell fraction (not recorded which). CDR3 coding DNA: TGTGCCAGCAGTTTATCTCCAGGGGGAGGTACGCAGTATTTT. The encoded protein is CASSLSPGGGTQYF.